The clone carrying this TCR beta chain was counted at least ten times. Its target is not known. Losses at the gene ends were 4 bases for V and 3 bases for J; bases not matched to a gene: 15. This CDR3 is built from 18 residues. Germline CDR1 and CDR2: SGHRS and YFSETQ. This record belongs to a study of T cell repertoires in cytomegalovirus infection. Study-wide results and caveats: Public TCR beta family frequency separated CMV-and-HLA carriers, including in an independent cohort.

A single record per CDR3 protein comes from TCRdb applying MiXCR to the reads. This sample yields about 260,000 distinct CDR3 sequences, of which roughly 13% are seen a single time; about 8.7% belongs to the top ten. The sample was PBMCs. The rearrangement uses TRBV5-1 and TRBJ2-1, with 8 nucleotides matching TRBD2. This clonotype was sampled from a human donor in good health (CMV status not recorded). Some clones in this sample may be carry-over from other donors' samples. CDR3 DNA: TGCGCCAGCAGCCCGGCTGTGGTGGGACTAGGAATCTACAATGAGCAGTTCTTC. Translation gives CASSPAVVGLGIYNEQFF.